This T cell receptor (beta chain) was documented in a study of OX40 agonist ivuxolimab in advanced cancers. Study-wide context: Every 2 weeks, patients received ivuxolimab intravenously, dosed at 0.01 to 10 mg/kg. Findings and caveats of the study: The average count of expanded clones was higher among CD8+ T cells than among CD4+.

Libraries were prepared by immunoSEQ multiplex PCR; TCRdb keeps only in-frame clonotypes and omits some of them. This sample has roughly 70,000 clones; around 85% occur once, and the top ten carry approximately 3.8%. V was clipped by 4 bases and J by 4 bases, with 11 bases between them. The length of the CDR3 is 14 residues. Germline CDR1 SGHVS, CDR2 FNYEAQ. As regards this clone: Its cognate antigen is unknown.

The genes are TRBV7-6 and TRBJ1-5; perhaps TRBD1 as D (6 bases). This TCR came from an adult with an advanced solid tumor such as melanoma, head and neck, liver or kidney cancer. The sequences come from CD4+ or CD8+ T cells sorted from blood, collected in a trial of the OX40 agonist ivuxolimab. CDR3 loop: CASSSGTGNQPQHF. The CDR3, as DNA: TGTGCCAGCAGCTCCGGAACAGGGAATCAGCCCCAGCATTTT.